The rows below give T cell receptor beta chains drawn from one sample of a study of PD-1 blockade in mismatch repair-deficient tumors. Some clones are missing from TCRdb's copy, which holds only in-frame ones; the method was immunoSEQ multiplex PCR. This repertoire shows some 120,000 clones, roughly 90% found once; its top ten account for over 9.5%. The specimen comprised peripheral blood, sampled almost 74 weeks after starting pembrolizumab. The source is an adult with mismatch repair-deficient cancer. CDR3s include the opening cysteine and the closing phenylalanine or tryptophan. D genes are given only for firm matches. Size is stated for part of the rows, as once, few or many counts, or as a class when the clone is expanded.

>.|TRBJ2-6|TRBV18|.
TGTGCCAGCTCAGAAATCAGGGGATCCGGGGCCAACGTCCTGACTTTC
CASSEIRGSGANVLTF
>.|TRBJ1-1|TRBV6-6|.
TGTGCCAGCAGTCCCGACAGGTTCGGCACTGAAGCTTTCTTT
CASSPDRFGTEAFF
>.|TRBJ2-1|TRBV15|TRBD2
TGTGCCACCAGCGGACTAGCGGGAGGGCGGAATGAGCAGTTCTTC
CATSGLAGGRNEQFF
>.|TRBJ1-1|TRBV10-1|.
TGCGCCAGCAGTGAGTTGGGGTTCGGGATGAACACTGAAGCTTTCTTT
CASSELGFGMNTEAFF
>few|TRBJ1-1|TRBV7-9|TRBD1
TGTGCCAGCAGCTTAGTCCAGGGGGGAGGTACTGAAGCTTTCTTT
CASSLVQGGGTEAFF
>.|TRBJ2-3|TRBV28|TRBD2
TGTGCCAGCAGTTTATTAACCCAGGGACTAGCGGAGAGCACAGATACGCAGTATTTT
CASSLLTQGLAESTDTQYF
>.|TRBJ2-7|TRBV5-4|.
TGTGCCAGCAGCAGGAAGTATGGGGTCGAGCAGTACTTC
CASSRKYGVEQYF
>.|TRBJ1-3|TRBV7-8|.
TGTGCCAGCAGCCCCTTGGGATCAGGAAACACCATATATTTT
CASSPLGSGNTIYF
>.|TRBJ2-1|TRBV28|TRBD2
TGTGCCAGCACTGGGACTAGCCGAGCGGATGAGCAGTTCTTC
CASTGTSRADEQFF
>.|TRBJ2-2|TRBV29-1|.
TGCAGCGTAACGGGAGTCCGCACCGGGGAGCTGTTTTTT
CSVTGVRTGELFF
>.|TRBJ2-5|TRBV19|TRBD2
TGTGCCAGTAGGAGGACTAGCGGGGAGACCCAGTACTTC
CASRRTSGETQYF
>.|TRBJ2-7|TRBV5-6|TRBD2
TGTGCCAGCAGCTTGGGACTAGCGGGGAGCTCCTACGAGCAGTACTTC
CASSLGLAGSSYEQYF
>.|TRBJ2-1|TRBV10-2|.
TGCGCCAGCAGTGAGTTCAGCTACAATGAGCAGTTCTTC
CASSEFSYNEQFF
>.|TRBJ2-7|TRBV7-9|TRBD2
TGTGCCAGCAGCTATGGGACTAGCGGGAGTCTTACCTACGAGCAGTACTTC
CASSYGTSGSLTYEQYF
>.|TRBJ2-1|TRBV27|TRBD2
TGTGCCAGCAGTTTCATAGCTGGGACTAGCGGTTCCAATGAGCAGTTCTTC
CASSFIAGTSGSNEQFF
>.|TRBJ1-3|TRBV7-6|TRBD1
TGTGCCAGCCAAGGGACAGGCTCTGGAAACACCATATATTTT
CASQGTGSGNTIYF
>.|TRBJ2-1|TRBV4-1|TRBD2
TGCGCCAGCGAACGAGCGGGAGGGACCTACAATGAGCAGTTCTTC
CASERAGGTYNEQFF
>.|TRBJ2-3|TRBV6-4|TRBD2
TGTGCCAGCAGTGTAGCGGGAGAAACAGATACGCAGTATTTT
CASSVAGETDTQYF
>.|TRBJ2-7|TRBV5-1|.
TGCGCCAGCAGCGGAGAGGGGGGATTCTCCTACGAGCAGTACTTC
CASSGEGGFSYEQYF
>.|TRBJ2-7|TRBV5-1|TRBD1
TGCGCCAGCAGCTCAGGGACAGGGGGCGCAGGGGAGCAGTACTTC
CASSSGTGGAGEQYF
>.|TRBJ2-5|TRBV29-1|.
TGCAGCGTTGAAGCCGGTAGTGGAGAGACCCAGTACTTC
CSVEAGSGETQYF
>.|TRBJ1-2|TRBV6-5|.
TGTGCCAGCAGTTACAATCCAACAGACAACTATGGCTACACCTTC
CASSYNPTDNYGYTF
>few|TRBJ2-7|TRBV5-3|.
TGTGCCAGAAGCTTGGTCCCCGAGCAGTACTTC
CARSLVPEQYF
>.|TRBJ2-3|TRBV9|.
TGTGCCAGCAGCGGGCAAACGGGCTGGGATACGCAGTATTTT
CASSGQTGWDTQYF
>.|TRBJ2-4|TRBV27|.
TGTGCCAGCAGTCCCGCGGGGCAGGGCCGCATCTTTCAGTACTTC
CASSPAGQGRIFQYF
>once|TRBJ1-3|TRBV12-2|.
TGTGCAAGTCGCTTACCCCCGGGGCCTGGAAACACCATATATTTT
CASRLPPGPGNTIYF
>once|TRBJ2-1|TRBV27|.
TGTGCCAGCAGTCTCGGGGTTGGCTATGAGCAGTTCTTC
CASSLGVGYEQFF
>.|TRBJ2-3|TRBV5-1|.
TGCGCCAGTAGGATAGGGGTCTACACAGATACGCAGTATTTT
CASRIGVYTDTQYF
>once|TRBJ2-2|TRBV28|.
TGTGCCAGCAGATCCGACCGGAACACCGGGGAGCTGTTTTTT
CASRSDRNTGELFF
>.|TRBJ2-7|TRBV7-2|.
TGTGCCAGCAGCTCATCAGGGGTTACCTACGAGCAGTACTTC
CASSSSGVTYEQYF
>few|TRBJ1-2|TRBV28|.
TGTGCCTCCAGGGAAGGAAGGAATGGCTACACCTTC
CASREGRNGYTF
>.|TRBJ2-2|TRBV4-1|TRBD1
TGCGCCAGCAGCCTTCCCTCACAGGGGGGGGAGCTGTTTTTT
CASSLPSQGGELFF
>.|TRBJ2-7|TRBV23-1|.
TGCGCCAGCAGTCAATTTGAAAGAACAGTCCCCTACGAGCAGTACTTC
CASSQFERTVPYEQYF
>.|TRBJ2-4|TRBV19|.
TGTGCCAGTAGTAGTGGGAACATTCAGTACTTC
CASSSGNIQYF
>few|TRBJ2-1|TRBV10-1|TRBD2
TGCGCCAGCAGTGGAGCGGGAGGCGGCAATGAGCAGTTCTTC
CASSGAGGGNEQFF
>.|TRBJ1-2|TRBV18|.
TGTGCCAGCTCACCCATGGAAGGCAGTGGCTACACCTTC
CASSPMEGSGYTF
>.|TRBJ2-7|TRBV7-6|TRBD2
TGTGCCAGCAGCCCCATGACTAGCGGGGCCTCCTACGAGCAGTACTTC
CASSPMTSGASYEQYF
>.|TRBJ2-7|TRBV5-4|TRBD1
TGTGCCAGCAGCCCGGACAGGGGCGAGCAGTACTTC
CASSPDRGEQYF
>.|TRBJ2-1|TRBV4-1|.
TGCGCCAGCGGGGGGGCGGGAGCCGTCTACAATGAGCAGTTCTTC
CASGGAGAVYNEQFF
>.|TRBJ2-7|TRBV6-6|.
TGTGCCAGCAGTTTGTCAGGGCACTCCTACGAGCAGTACTTC
CASSLSGHSYEQYF
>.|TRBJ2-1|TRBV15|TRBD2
TGTGCCACCATCCCTAGCGGGAGCTCCTACAATGAGCAGTTCTTC
CATIPSGSSYNEQFF
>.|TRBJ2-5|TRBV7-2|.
TGTGCCAGCAGCTTTGTAGGGTTTCAAGAGACCCAGTACTTC
CASSFVGFQETQYF
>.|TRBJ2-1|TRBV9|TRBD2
TGTGCCAGCACCCGGGAGGACGACAATGAGCAGTTCTTC
CASTREDDNEQFF
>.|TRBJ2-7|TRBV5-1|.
TGCGCCAGCAGCTTACCGGGGGACGAGCAGTACTTC
CASSLPGDEQYF
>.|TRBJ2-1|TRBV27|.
TGTGCCAGCAGACTAGCCCCCCTTGTTAGGGAGCAGTTCTTC
CASRLAPLVREQFF
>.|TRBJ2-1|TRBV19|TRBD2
TGTGCCAGTAGTCCCCCGGGGGGGGCCGATGAGCAGTTCTTC
CASSPPGGADEQFF
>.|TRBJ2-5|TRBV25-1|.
TGTGCCAGCAGTGAATGGGCAGGATCCCAAGAGACCCAGTACTTC
CASSEWAGSQETQYF
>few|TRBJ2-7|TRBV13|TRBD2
TGTGCCAGCAGCTTGGCTAGCGGGAGGGCCGACGAGCAGTACTTC
CASSLASGRADEQYF
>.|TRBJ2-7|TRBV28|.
TGTGCCAGCAGTTTCTCGGTTCGGGGGGCTGGGGAGCAGTACTTC
CASSFSVRGAGEQYF
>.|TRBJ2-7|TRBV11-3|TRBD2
TGTGCCAGCAGCTCTCTGCTAGCGGGAGAATACGAGCAGTACTTC
CASSSLLAGEYEQYF
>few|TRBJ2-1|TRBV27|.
TGTGCCAGCAGTCCCGACAATGAGCAGTTCTTC
CASSPDNEQFF
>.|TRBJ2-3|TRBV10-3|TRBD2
TGTGCCATCAGTGAGTCGCTCGGACTAGCGGGACCCGATACGCAGTATTTT
CAISESLGLAGPDTQYF
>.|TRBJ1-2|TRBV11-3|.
TGTGCCAGCAGCCTACGGGGGGGCTTCTATGGCTACACCTTC
CASSLRGGFYGYTF
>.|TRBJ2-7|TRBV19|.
TGTGCCAGTAGGATACAGGAGAACCATTACGAGCAGTACTTC
CASRIQENHYEQYF
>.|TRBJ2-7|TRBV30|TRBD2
TGTGCCGGGACTAGCGGGAGGGCCTACGAGCAGTACTTC
CAGTSGRAYEQYF
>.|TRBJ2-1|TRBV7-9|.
TGTGCCAGCCGGGTAGCAACCGATGAGCAGTTCTTC
CASRVATDEQFF
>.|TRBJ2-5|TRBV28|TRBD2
TGTGCCAGCAACGTCCCGGGACTAGCGGAAGAGACCCAGTACTTC
CASNVPGLAEETQYF
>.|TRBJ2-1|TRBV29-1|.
TGCAGCTCCCCAACCAGGGAAGGACTGGACAATGAGCAGTTCTTC
CSSPTREGLDNEQFF
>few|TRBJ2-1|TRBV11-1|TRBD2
TGTGCCAGCAGCTTCGGACTAGTCGGAACCGAGCAGTTCTTC
CASSFGLVGTEQFF
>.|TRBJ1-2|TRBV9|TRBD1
TGTGCCAGCAGCGCCCGGACAGGGGTTTATGGCTACACCTTC
CASSARTGVYGYTF